The 24 T cell receptor beta chains presented below share a single source sample, sequenced in a study of cytomegalovirus exposure and HLA in healthy donors. PCR amplification relied on 60 Vbeta primers (plus 13 Jbeta primers). The repertoire was sequenced with immunoSEQ multiplex PCR; TCRdb's copy has only in-frame clones and lacks some. The sample lists approximately 100,000 clones; roughly 80% were seen once. What was sequenced was PBMCs. All receptors come from a woman in her fifties or sixties in good health and CMV-seropositive.

This chain links TRBV5-6 with TRBJ2-3; TRBD2 aligns across 8 bases. After removal of 4 bases from V and 3 bases from J, the junction contained 7 bases not matched to a gene. The CDR3 sequence is 15 residues long. CDR1 is SGHDT, CDR2 YYEEEE, per germline. As DNA, the CDR3 is TGTGCCAGCAGCGCAGGGGCTAGCGGGACAGATACGCAGTATTTT. Translated, it gives CASSAGASGTDTQYF.

This clone was counted once. The chain links TRBV5-1 to TRBJ2-5; TRBD2 matches 7 bases. The trim removed 1 base at V and 7 bases at J, leaving 7 bases unmatched. This CDR3 has 14 residues. Germline CDR1 reads SGHRS; CDR2 reads YFSETQ. This chain's CDR3 is CASSLRAGDGTQYF. The DNA for the CDR3 is TGCGCCAGCAGCTTGAGGGCGGGAGATGGGACCCAGTACTTC.

The chain combines TRBV7-3 with TRBJ2-1; 12 nucleotides agree with TRBD2. The CDR3 spans 13 residues. Germline CDR1 SGHTA, CDR2 FQGTGA. The V gene end was trimmed by 5 bases and the J gene end by 13 bases; junction bases not matched to a gene: 6. The CDR3 DNA reads TGTGCCAGCAGCCCCGGGACTAGCGGGCGTCAGTTCTTC. This translates into CASSPGTSGRQFF.

The chain recombines TRBV14 with TRBJ1-6, with D perhaps TRBD1 (5 bases). The CDR3 spans 16 residues. Trimming took 0 bases from V and 9 from J, leaving 15 bases between them. The germline V gene encodes CDR1 SGHDN and CDR2 FVKESK. Here the CDR3 reads CASSQDLSGLGSPLHF. The CDR3 DNA sequence: TGTGCCAGCAGCCAAGATCTTTCAGGGCTCGGTTCACCCCTCCACTTT.

The chain uses TRBV5-6 and TRBJ2-2, with 7 bases that match TRBD2. Germline assignment: CDR1 SGHDT and CDR2 YYEEEE. The J segment lost 3 bases and the V segment lost 0 bases, leaving 5 bases of the junction unmatched. CDR3 length: 16 amino acids. CDR3 residues: CASSLVPRGYTGELFF. For the CDR3, the DNA is TGTGCCAGCAGCTTGGTACCGCGGGGGTACACCGGGGAGCTGTTTTTT.

The chain combines TRBV7-2 with TRBJ1-1; D gene unclear. CDR1 SGHTA and CDR2 FQGNSA come from the germline V gene. This CDR3 region has 15 residues. V lost 3 bases and J lost 5, with 16 bases in between. The CDR3 DNA reads TGTGCCAGCAGCTTCTCTGCGGCGGTAAGGACTGAAGCTTTCTTT. Translating it yields CASSFSAAVRTEAFF.

V and J are TRBV5-1 and TRBJ1-2; 8 bases match TRBD1. V lost 1 base, J lost 10 bases, and 12 bases stayed unmatched. The CDR3 extends over 15 amino acids. Germline lookup yields CDR1 SGHRS and CDR2 YFSETQ. In nucleotides, the CDR3 is TGCGCCAGCAGCTTGTTAACGCAGGGGGCTGTTGTCTACACCTTC. Residues: CASSLLTQGAVVYTF.

Only a few counts were recorded for this clone. The chain links TRBV7-2 to TRBJ2-5; the D gene is possibly TRBD2 (6 bases). Germline lookup yields CDR1 SGHTA and CDR2 FQGNSA. Trimming took off 5 bases at V and 4 bases at J, with 11 bases between the two ends. There are 13 residues in the CDR3. CDR3 sequence reads: CASSIGLLETQYF. The CDR3 coding sequence is TGTGCCAGCAGCATTGGACTACTAGAGACCCAGTACTTC.

The table lists this clone with a count of one. This chain connects TRBV18 to TRBJ2-7; TRBD1 agrees at 8 bases. The ends lost 4 bases at V and 9 bases at J; junction bases unmatched: 8. The CDR3 loop spans 13 amino acids. Germline V gene data show CDR1 as KGHSH and CDR2 as LQKENI. This CDR3 reads CASSLSGTGGQYF. For the CDR3, the DNA is TGTGCCAGCTCACTCTCCGGGACAGGCGGGCAGTACTTC.

CDR3 nucleotides: TGTGCCAGCTCACCACTCGGGGCTAGCGGGAGAGGAACCTACGAGCAGTACTTC. Its translation: CASSPLGASGRGTYEQYF. This rearrangement joins TRBV18 to TRBJ2-7, with 10 bases lining up with TRBD2. CDR3 size: 18 residues. V dropped 1 base and J dropped 2; count of bases not matched to a gene: 11. Germline V gives CDR1 KGHSH, CDR2 LQKENI.

The chain combines TRBV5-5 with TRBJ1-2; 9 bases align to TRBD1. V lost 6 bases and J lost 5; bases outside the gene matches: 11. Germline V CDR1 and CDR2: SGHKS, YYEKEE (reference sequence). CDR3 size: 15 residues. The CDR3 DNA follows: TGTGCCAGCACCACTGGATTTGGACAGGGGTATGGCTACACCTTC. Translated, it gives CASTTGFGQGYGYTF.

The chain has TRBV27 and TRBJ1-5; no clear D. Germline V gene lookup returns CDR1 MNHEY and CDR2 SMNVEV (reference sequence). The CDR3 runs to 13 residues. V shed 4 bases and J shed 5 bases, with 9 bases lying between them. The CDR3 protein is CASSSARHQPQHF. CDR3 DNA sequence: TGTGCCAGCAGTTCGGCGCGGCATCAGCCCCAGCATTTT.

The J gene is TRBJ1-2, the V gene TRBV7-2; D remains unclear. CDR3 length: 13 amino acids. Germline assignment: CDR1 SGHTA and CDR2 FQGNSA. Trimming took off 0 bases at V and 8 bases at J, with 10 bases between the two ends. CDR3 nucleotides: TGTGCCAGCAGCTTAGCGAGCCACCGGGGCTACACCTTC. It specifies CASSLASHRGYTF.

This sequence joins TRBV29-1 and TRBJ2-5; 7 bases map to TRBD2. The germline gives CDR1 SQVTM, CDR2 ANQGSEA. V lost 0 bases, J lost 5 bases, and 6 bases stayed unmatched. The CDR3 spans 14 residues. CDR3 sequence: CSVEDPFGGETQYF. The CDR3, as DNA: TGCAGCGTTGAAGATCCTTTCGGGGGGGAGACCCAGTACTTC. Full variable domain (missing parts from reference TRBV29-1 and TRBJ2-5): SAVISQKPSRDICQRGTSLTIQCQVDSQVTMMFWYRQQPGQSLTLIATANQGSEATYESGFVIDKFPISRPNLTFSTLTVSNMSPEDSSIYLCSVEDPFGGETQYFGPGTRLLVL.

The V and J genes are TRBV5-1 and TRBJ2-1, with 7 bases that match TRBD2. V dropped 2 bases and J dropped 9; count of bases not matched to a gene: 11. The CDR3 extends over 15 amino acids. Looked up from germline, CDR1 is SGHRS and CDR2 is YFSETQ. Written as DNA, the CDR3 is TGCGCCAGCAGCTTCTCCGGCCTGACGGGGGGTGAGCAGTTCTTC. Translated, it gives CASSFSGLTGGEQFF. The whole variable domain, filled in from reference TRBV5-1 and TRBJ2-1, reads KAGVTQTPRYLIKTRGQQVTLSCSPISGHRSVSWYQQTPGQGLQFLFEYFSETQRNKGNFPGRFSGRQFSNSRSEMNVSTLELGDSALYLCASSFSGLTGGEQFFGPGTRLTVL.

The chain combines TRBV29-1 with TRBJ2-3; 7 bases align to TRBD2. The CDR3 has 14 residues. The germline V gene has CDR1 SQVTM and CDR2 ANQGSEA. V trimming: 5 bases; J trimming: 2 bases; junction bases outside the gene matches: 7. The CDR3 nucleotides read TGCAGCGTTCAGGCTGCGGGGGACACAGATACGCAGTATTTT. This translates into CSVQAAGDTDTQYF.

The chain recombines TRBV4-3 with TRBJ2-1; TRBD1 agrees at 8 bases. CDR1 is LGHNA, CDR2 YSLEER, per germline. Unmatched junction bases numbered 11, after V lost 3 bases and J lost 7 bases. The CDR3 is 16 amino acids. The CDR3 DNA is TGCGCCAGCAGCCACCTGGACAGGGTGGGTGGGAATGAGCAGTTCTTC. The encoded protein is CASSHLDRVGGNEQFF.

The gene calls are TRBV6-1 and TRBJ2-1, with D perhaps TRBD1 (6 bases). The CDR3 has 13 amino acids. V was trimmed by 2 bases and J by 10 bases, leaving 12 bases between them. Germline lookup yields CDR1 MNHNS and CDR2 SASEGT. CDR3 DNA sequence: TGTGCCAGCAGTGAATGGGGAAGGGGGGAGCAGTTCTTC. Amino acids: CASSEWGRGEQFF.

The rearrangement links TRBV27 to TRBJ2-7; 10 bases align to TRBD1. From germline, CDR1 is MNHEY and CDR2 SMNVEV (reference sequence). J was trimmed by 2 bases and V by 5 bases; bases with no gene match: 3. The length of the CDR3 is 14 residues. CDR3 coding DNA: TGTGCCAGCAGTGCTGGACAGGGGGCCTACGAGCAGTACTTC. Protein product: CASSAGQGAYEQYF.

This clone was counted at least ten times. The V gene is TRBV14, the J gene TRBJ2-7; D might be TRBD2 (6 bases). From germline, CDR1 is SGHDN and CDR2 FVKESK. Deletions cut 4 bases from V and 3 bases from J, with 13 bases between. The CDR3 consists of 14 residues. The CDR3 reads CASSLGGGSYEQYF. CDR3 in DNA: TGTGCCAGCAGCCTAGGTGGGGGGAGCTACGAGCAGTACTTC.

J is TRBJ2-7 and V is TRBV9; 7 nucleotides align to TRBD2. The CDR3 totals 14 residues. The ends lost 4 bases at V and 2 bases at J; junction bases unmatched: 6. Germline V gene lookup returns CDR1 SGDLS and CDR2 YYNGEE. The CDR3 reads CASSPAGRTYEQYF. Written as DNA, the CDR3 is TGTGCCAGCAGCCCCGCCGGGAGGACCTACGAGCAGTACTTC.

CDR3 sequence reads: CAAGYSNQPQHF. The DNA of the CDR3 is TGTGCCGCGGGGTATAGCAATCAGCCCCAGCATTTT. The V gene is TRBV28, the J gene TRBJ1-5; D is uncertain. Germline values: CDR1 MDHEN, CDR2 SYDVKM. Trimming cost V 11 bases and J 0 bases, with 8 bases left between them. The CDR3 spans 12 residues. Together with reference TRBV28 and TRBJ1-5, the CDR3 gives the full variable domain: DVKVTQSSRYLVKRTGEKVFLECVQDMDHENMFWYRQDPGLGLRLIYFSYDVKMKEKGDIPEGYSVSREKKERFSLILESASTNQTSMYLCAAGYSNQPQHFGDGTRLSIL.

A single count supports this clone. The chain uses TRBV15 and TRBJ2-2; D perhaps matches TRBD1 (5 bases). The CDR3 is 15 amino acids. The germline gives CDR1 LNHNV, CDR2 YYDKDF (reference sequence). Trimming removed 9 bases from V and 4 bases from J, with 18 bases in between. The CDR3 spells CATSKQVRGTGELFF. CDR3 nucleotides: TGTGCCACTTCTAAACAGGTTAGGGGCACCGGGGAGCTGTTTTTT.

The gene calls are TRBV19 and TRBJ2-3, with 10 bases lining up with TRBD2. There are 15 residues in the CDR3. V lost 6 bases to trimming and J lost 9 bases; unmatched junction nucleotides: 12. The germline V gene has CDR1 LNHDA and CDR2 SQIVND (reference sequence). This CDR3 is CASSVLAGIPQTQYF. The CDR3 DNA is TGTGCCAGTAGCGTACTAGCGGGGATTCCTCAAACGCAGTATTTT.